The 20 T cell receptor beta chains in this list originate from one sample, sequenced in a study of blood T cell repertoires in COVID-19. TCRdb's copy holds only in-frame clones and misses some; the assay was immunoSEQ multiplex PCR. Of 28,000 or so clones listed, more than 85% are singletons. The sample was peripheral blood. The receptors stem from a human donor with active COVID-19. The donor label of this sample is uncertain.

The CDR3 DNA reads TGTGCCAGCAGTGTTGGTAGCGGACACACCGGGGAGCTGTTTTTT. The encoded protein is CASSVGSGHTGELFF. The rearrangement uses TRBV6-7 and TRBJ2-2; D perhaps matches TRBD2 (6 bases). TRBV6-7 is sorted into the ORF group, with uncertain function. Trimming took 5 bases from V and 3 from J, leaving 13 bases between them. This CDR3 spans 15 amino acids.

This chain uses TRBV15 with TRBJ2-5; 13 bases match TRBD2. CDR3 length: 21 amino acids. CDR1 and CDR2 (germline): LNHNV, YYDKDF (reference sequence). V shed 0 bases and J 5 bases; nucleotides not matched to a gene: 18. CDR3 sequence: CATSREVMRLGLAGKGETQYF. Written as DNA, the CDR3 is TGTGCCACCAGCAGAGAGGTTATGAGGTTGGGACTAGCGGGAAAAGGGGAGACCCAGTACTTC.

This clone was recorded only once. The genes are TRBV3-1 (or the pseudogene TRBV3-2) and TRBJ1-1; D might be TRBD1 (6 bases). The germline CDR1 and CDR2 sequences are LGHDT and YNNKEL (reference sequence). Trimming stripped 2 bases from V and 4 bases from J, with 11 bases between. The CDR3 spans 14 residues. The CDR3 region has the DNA TGTGCCAGCAGCCAACTCCAGGGGCCCACTGAAGCTTTCTTT. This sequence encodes CASSQLQGPTEAFF.

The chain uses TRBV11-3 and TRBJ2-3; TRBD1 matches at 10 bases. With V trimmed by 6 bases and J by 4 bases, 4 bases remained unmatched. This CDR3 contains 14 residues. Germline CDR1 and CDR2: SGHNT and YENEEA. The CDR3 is CASRPGQGADTQYF. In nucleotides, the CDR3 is TGTGCCAGCAGACCCGGACAGGGGGCAGATACGCAGTATTTT. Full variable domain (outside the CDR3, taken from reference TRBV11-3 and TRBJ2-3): EAGVVQSPRYKIIEKKQPVAFWCNPISGHNTLYWYLQNLGQGPELLIRYENEEAVDDSQLPKDRFSAERLKGVDSTLKIQPAELGDSAVYLCASRPGQGADTQYFGPGTRLTVL.

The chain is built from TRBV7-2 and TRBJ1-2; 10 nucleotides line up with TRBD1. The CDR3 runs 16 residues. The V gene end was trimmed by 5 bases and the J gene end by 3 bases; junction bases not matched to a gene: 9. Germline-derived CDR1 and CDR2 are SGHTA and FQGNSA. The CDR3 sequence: CASSPSRTGGDYGYTF. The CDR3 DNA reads TGTGCCAGCAGCCCTAGTCGGACAGGGGGGGACTATGGCTACACCTTC.

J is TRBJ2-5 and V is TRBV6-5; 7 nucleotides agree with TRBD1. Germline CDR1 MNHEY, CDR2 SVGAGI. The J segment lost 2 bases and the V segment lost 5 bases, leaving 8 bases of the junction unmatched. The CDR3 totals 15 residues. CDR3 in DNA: TGTGCCAGCAGTCGCAGGGCCAGGGGGCAAGAGACCCAGTACTTC. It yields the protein CASSRRARGQETQYF.

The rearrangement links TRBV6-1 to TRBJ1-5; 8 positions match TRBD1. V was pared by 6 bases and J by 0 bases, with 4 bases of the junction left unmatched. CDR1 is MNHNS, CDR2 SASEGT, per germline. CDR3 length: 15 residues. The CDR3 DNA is TGTGCCAGCAGGGAGACAGGGGTTAGCAATCAGCCCCAGCATTTT. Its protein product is CASRETGVSNQPQHF.

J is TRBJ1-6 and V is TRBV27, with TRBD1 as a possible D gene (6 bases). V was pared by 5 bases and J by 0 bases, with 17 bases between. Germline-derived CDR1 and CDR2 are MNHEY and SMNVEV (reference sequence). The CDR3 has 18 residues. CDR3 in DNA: TGTGCCAGCAGTCTCACAATAACAGGGAGCTCCTATAATTCACCCCTCCACTTT. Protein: CASSLTITGSSYNSPLHF.

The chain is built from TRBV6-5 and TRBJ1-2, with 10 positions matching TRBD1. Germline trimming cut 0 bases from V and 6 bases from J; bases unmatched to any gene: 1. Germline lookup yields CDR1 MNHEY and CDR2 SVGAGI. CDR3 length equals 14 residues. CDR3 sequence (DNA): TGTGCCAGCAGTTACTCGGACAGGGGGGATGGCTACACCTTC. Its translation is CASSYSDRGDGYTF.

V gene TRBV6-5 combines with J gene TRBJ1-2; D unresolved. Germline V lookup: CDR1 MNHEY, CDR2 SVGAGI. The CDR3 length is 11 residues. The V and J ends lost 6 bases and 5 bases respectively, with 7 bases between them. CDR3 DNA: TGTGCCAGCAGGGAGAAGTATGGCTACACCTTC. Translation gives CASREKYGYTF.

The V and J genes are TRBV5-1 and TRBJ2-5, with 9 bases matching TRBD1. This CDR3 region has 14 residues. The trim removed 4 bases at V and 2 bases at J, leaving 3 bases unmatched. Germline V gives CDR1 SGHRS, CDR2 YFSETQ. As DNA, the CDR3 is TGCGCCAGCAGCCTAGACAGGGGGCAAGAGACCCAGTACTTC. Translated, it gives CASSLDRGQETQYF.

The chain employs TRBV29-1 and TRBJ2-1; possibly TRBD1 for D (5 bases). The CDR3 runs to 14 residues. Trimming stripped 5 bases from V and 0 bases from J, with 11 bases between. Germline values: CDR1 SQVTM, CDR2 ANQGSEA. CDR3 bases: TGCAGCGTTAAGGGGCAGTTCTCCTACAATGAGCAGTTCTTC. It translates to CSVKGQFSYNEQFF.

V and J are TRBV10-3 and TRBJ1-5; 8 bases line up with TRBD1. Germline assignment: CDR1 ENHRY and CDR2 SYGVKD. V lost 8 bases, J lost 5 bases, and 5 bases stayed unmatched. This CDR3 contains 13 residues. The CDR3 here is CAISDRGYQPQHF. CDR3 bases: TGTGCCATCTCTGACAGGGGATATCAGCCCCAGCATTTT.

This CDR3 reads CASSQDTPNTEAFF. The CDR3 nucleotides are TGTGCCAGCAGCCAAGATACACCGAACACTGAAGCTTTCTTT. The rearrangement uses TRBV3-1 (or the pseudogene TRBV3-2) and TRBJ1-1; no firm D call. There are 14 residues in the CDR3. Germline assignment: CDR1 LGHDT and CDR2 YNNKEL (reference sequence). The ends were cut back, 0 bases at V and 1 base at J, with 6 bases in the middle.

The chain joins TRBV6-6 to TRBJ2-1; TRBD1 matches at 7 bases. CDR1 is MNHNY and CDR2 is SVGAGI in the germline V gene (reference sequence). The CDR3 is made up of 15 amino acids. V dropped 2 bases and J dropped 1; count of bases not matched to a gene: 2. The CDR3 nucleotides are TGTGCCAGCAGTTACAGGGACAGTTCCTACAATGAGCAGTTCTTC. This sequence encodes CASSYRDSSYNEQFF.

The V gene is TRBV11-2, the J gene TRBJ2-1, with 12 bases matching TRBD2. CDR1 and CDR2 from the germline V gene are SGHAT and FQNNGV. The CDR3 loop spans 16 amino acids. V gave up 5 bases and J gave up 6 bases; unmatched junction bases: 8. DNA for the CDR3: TGTGCCAGCAGCCCCTGGACTAGCGGGACCTTCAATGAGCAGTTCTTC. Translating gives CASSPWTSGTFNEQFF.

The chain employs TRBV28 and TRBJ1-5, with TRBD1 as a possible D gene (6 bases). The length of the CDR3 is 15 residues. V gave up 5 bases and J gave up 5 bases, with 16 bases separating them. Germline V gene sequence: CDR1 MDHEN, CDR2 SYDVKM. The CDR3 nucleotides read TGTGCCAGCAGTGGGGGGCTTGGGGGGGATCAGCCCCAGCATTTT. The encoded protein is CASSGGLGGDQPQHF.

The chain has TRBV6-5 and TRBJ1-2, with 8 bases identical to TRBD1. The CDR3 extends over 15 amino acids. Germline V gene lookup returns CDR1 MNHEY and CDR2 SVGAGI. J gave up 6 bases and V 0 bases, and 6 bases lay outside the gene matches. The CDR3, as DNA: TGTGCCAGCAGTTACTCCGGGACAGGTTCTGATGGCTACACCTTC. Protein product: CASSYSGTGSDGYTF.

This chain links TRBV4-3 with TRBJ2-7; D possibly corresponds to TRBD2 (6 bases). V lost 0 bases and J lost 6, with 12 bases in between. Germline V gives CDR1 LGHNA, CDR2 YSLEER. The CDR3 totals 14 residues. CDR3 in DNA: TGCGCCAGCAGCCAAGATGGGGGACTGGGCGAGCAGTACTTC. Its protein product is CASSQDGGLGEQYF.

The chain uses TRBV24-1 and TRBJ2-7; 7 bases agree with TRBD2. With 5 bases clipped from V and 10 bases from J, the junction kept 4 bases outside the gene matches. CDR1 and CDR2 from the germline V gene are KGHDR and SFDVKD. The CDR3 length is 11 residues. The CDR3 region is CATSVRGVQYF. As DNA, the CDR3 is TGTGCCACCAGTGTCCGGGGGGTTCAGTACTTC.